The 26 T cell receptor beta chains below were found in one sample sequenced in a study of T-cell memory formation after mild COVID-19. TCRdb passed the 5' RACE reads through MiXCR, listing each CDR3 protein once. The data contain approximately 100,000 distinct CDR3 sequences, over 8.5% of them singletons. Sequencing input: PBMCs or a T cell subset sorted from them (not recorded which). Receptors were obtained from a man between 18 and 29 years old who had mild COVID-19 (a few samples of this study predate the infection). Cell type and time point are not known.

This clonotype was counted between two and nine times. The chain links TRBV7-6 to TRBJ2-2; D may be TRBD1 or TRBD2 (6 bases each). V was shortened by 5 bases and J by 5 bases, with 18 bases between the two germline ends. This CDR3 comprises 16 residues. The germline CDR1 and CDR2 sequences are SGHVS and FNYEAQ. Here the CDR3 reads CASSTPGGLVTGELFF. The CDR3, as DNA: TGTGCCAGCAGCACCCCTGGGGGGCTGGTTACCGGGGAGCTGTTTTTT.

The gene calls are TRBV9 and TRBJ2-2; D uncertain. CDR3 length: 13 residues. With 2 bases removed from V and 1 base from J, the gap between germline ends came to 3 bases. CDR1 SGDLS and CDR2 YYNGEE come from the germline V gene. CDR3 nucleotide sequence: TGTGCCAGCAGCGTCGAGAACACCGGGGAGCTGTTTTTT. Translated: CASSVENTGELFF.

This clonotype appeared a few times. The chain combines TRBV20-1 with TRBJ2-5; 8 bases fit TRBD1. The CDR3 covers 13 residues. Germline trimming cut 6 bases from V and 3 bases from J; bases unmatched to any gene: 6. Germline loops: CDR1 DFQATT, CDR2 SNEGSKA (reference sequence). CDR3 nucleotide sequence: TGCAGTGCCGATATGGGACAGGAAGAGACCCAGTACTTC. Its protein is CSADMGQEETQYF.

This clonotype was counted between two and nine times. This chain uses TRBV12-3 or TRBV12-4 with TRBJ2-5; D may correspond to TRBD1 or TRBD2 (6 bases each). V lost 7 bases and J lost 6, with 12 bases in between. There are 12 residues in the CDR3. CDR3 loop: CASTPGAQTQYF. The DNA for the CDR3 is TGTGCCAGCACGCCGGGGGCGCAGACCCAGTACTTC.

This clonotype was seen more than once but under ten times. The V call is TRBV29-1, the J call TRBJ2-5, with 10 positions matching TRBD2. Germline V gives CDR1 SQVTM, CDR2 ANQGSEA. The CDR3 extends over 15 amino acids. The ends lost 6 bases at V and 4 bases at J; junction bases unmatched: 11. CDR3 coding DNA: TGCAGCGTGACAACCGTAGCGGGGGGACGAGAGACCCAGTACTTC. This translates into CSVTTVAGGRETQYF.

This clonotype was found a few times. The chain uses TRBV5-1 and TRBJ1-2; D uncertain. The CDR3 has 13 amino acids. Germline-derived CDR1 and CDR2 are SGHRS and YFSETQ. Trimming took off 0 bases at V and 5 bases at J, with 8 bases between the two ends. The chain's CDR3 is CASSLAVGYGYTF. The CDR3 DNA is TGCGCCAGCAGCTTGGCCGTAGGGTATGGCTACACCTTC.

In this sample, this clonotype turned up a few times. This chain links TRBV7-2 with TRBJ2-5; D might be TRBD1 (5 bases). Trimming took 2 bases from V and 3 from J, leaving 10 bases between them. There are 14 residues in the CDR3. The germline gives CDR1 SGHTA, CDR2 FQGNSA. CDR3 nucleotides: TGTGCCAGCAGCTTATGGGCCAGGGAAGAGACCCAGTACTTC. It yields the protein CASSLWAREETQYF.

Judged by abundance, this clonotype is medium-sized. This chain's CDR3 is CASSVGTGGSYEQYF. The CDR3, as DNA: TGTGCCAGCAGCGTCGGGACAGGGGGCTCCTACGAGCAGTACTTC. V gene TRBV9 combines with J gene TRBJ2-7, with 11 bases aligning to TRBD1. This CDR3 contains 15 residues. V was pared by 2 bases and J by 0 bases, with 1 base of the junction left unmatched. Germline V gives CDR1 SGDLS, CDR2 YYNGEE.

This chain uses TRBV29-1 with TRBJ1-1; D remains ambiguous. CDR1 is SQVTM, CDR2 ANQGSEA, per germline. CDR3 length: 12 amino acids. The ends were cut back, 3 bases at V and 4 bases at J, with 9 bases in the middle. The CDR3 reads CSVEMGSTEAFF. CDR3 in DNA: TGCAGCGTTGAGATGGGGAGCACTGAAGCTTTCTTT.

This clonotype was seen at least ten times. This chain uses TRBV4-1 with TRBJ2-7; D uncertain. The germline V gene encodes CDR1 MGHRA and CDR2 YSYEKL. The CDR3 spans 15 residues. The V end lost 2 bases, the J end lost 2 bases, and 13 bases lay between the germline ends. Here the CDR3 reads CASSQNVGLTYEQYF. CDR3 in DNA: TGCGCCAGCAGCCAAAATGTCGGGCTTACCTACGAGCAGTACTTC.

V is TRBV5-1 and J is TRBJ2-7; D gene ambiguous. In germline, CDR1 is SGHRS, CDR2 YFSETQ. V was trimmed by 0 bases and J by 7 bases, leaving 5 bases between them. The CDR3 loop spans 11 amino acids. The CDR3 DNA sequence: TGCGCCAGCAGCTTGGACGGGGAGCAGTACTTC. Translating gives CASSLDGEQYF.

This clonotype was picked up many times. The gene calls are TRBV4-1 and TRBJ2-1; 9 bases are shared with TRBD2. The germline gives CDR1 MGHRA, CDR2 YSYEKL. This CDR3 spans 15 amino acids. V was pared by 4 bases and J by 4 bases, with 5 bases of the junction left unmatched. CDR3 sequence: CASSRLAASYNEQFF. The CDR3 bases are TGCGCCAGCAGCCGACTAGCGGCCTCTTACAATGAGCAGTTCTTC.

The chain employs TRBV12-3 or TRBV12-4 and TRBJ1-1, with D hard to call. This CDR3 has 13 amino acids. Trimming left V 5 bases short and J 4 bases short, with 11 bases between. The CDR3 nucleotides read TGTGCCAGCAGTGTGGGTAGGATCACTGAAGCTTTCTTT. This translates into CASSVGRITEAFF.

This clonotype came up a few times. V usage is TRBV3-1 and J usage is TRBJ2-1; a possible D gene is TRBD2 (5 bases). Germline V lookup: CDR1 LGHDT, CDR2 YNNKEL (reference sequence). V lost 4 bases and J 4 bases, leaving 11 bases between the germline ends. This CDR3 has 14 amino acids. CDR3 in amino acids: CASSPNTGYNEQFF. The CDR3 DNA sequence: TGTGCCAGCAGCCCCAATACGGGATACAATGAGCAGTTCTTC.

This clonotype was observed at least ten times. V and J are TRBV7-2 and TRBJ2-4; the D is unclear. Germline loops: CDR1 SGHTA, CDR2 FQGNSA. V was shortened by 5 bases and J by 9 bases, with 11 bases between the two germline ends. The CDR3 length is 12 residues. The CDR3 nucleotides are TGTGCCAGCAGCCCAACCAATGTCATTCAGTACTTC. It encodes CASSPTNVIQYF.

V usage is TRBV5-1 and J usage is TRBJ2-3; tentative D call: TRBD1 (5 bases). There are 15 residues in the CDR3. V was pared by 0 bases and J by 2 bases, with 10 bases between. The germline gives CDR1 SGHRS, CDR2 YFSETQ. The DNA of the CDR3 is TGCGCCAGCAGCTTGGCTCAGGGCGCCACAGATACGCAGTATTTT. Residues: CASSLAQGATDTQYF.

The V gene is TRBV11-2, the J gene TRBJ2-7, with TRBD1 matching over 12 bases. CDR3 length equals 16 residues. CDR1 is SGHAT, CDR2 FQNNGV, per germline. The ends lost 1 base at V and 5 bases at J; junction bases unmatched: 6. CDR3 nucleotides: TGTGCCAGCAGCTTAGGTGGGACAGGGGGCATACACGAGCAGTACTTC. Residues: CASSLGGTGGIHEQYF. The entire variable domain, with the rest obtained from reference TRBV11-2 and TRBJ2-7, is as follows: EAGVAQSPRYKIIEKRQSVAFWCNPISGHATLYWYQQILGQGPKLLIQFQNNGVVDDSQLPKDRFSAERLKGVDSTLKIQPAKLEDSAVYLCASSLGGTGGIHEQYFGPGTRLTVT.

This chain uses TRBV4-1 with TRBJ1-2, with 7 positions matching TRBD1. The length of the CDR3 is 13 residues. The germline gives CDR1 MGHRA, CDR2 YSYEKL. The V and J ends lost 6 bases and 2 bases, in that order; junction bases with no gene match: 3. CDR3 nucleotide sequence: TGCGCCAGCAGGGGGGACAGAAACTATGGCTACACCTTC. As protein: CASRGDRNYGYTF.

The chain uses TRBV4-1 and TRBJ1-1; no clear D. Germline V lookup: CDR1 MGHRA, CDR2 YSYEKL. The CDR3 has 13 amino acids. The ends were cut back, 0 bases at V and 10 bases at J, with 12 bases in the middle. The CDR3 here is CASSQEDSLPAFF. CDR3 DNA sequence: TGCGCCAGCAGCCAAGAGGACTCCTTGCCAGCTTTCTTT.

J is TRBJ2-7 and V is TRBV7-9, with no clear D. CDR1 and CDR2 (germline): SEHNR, FQNEAQ (reference sequence). The CDR3 contains 14 residues. The ends were cut back, 5 bases at V and 2 bases at J, with 13 bases in the middle. The CDR3 reads CASSPPPATYEQYV. The CDR3 DNA reads TGTGCCAGCAGCCCCCCCCCGGCGACCTACGAGCAGTACGTC.

V is TRBV12-3 or TRBV12-4 and J is TRBJ2-1, with D tentatively TRBD1 or TRBD2 (5 bases each). Trimming removed 7 bases at V and 5 bases at J, with 15 bases between. The CDR3 covers 14 residues. CDR3 amino acids: CASTGRNLNNEQFF. The CDR3 DNA reads TGTGCCAGCACAGGGAGAAATCTGAACAATGAGCAGTTCTTC.

The chain carries TRBV14 and TRBJ2-5, with a weak D call TRBD2 (5 bases). Germline CDR1 SGHDN, CDR2 FVKESK. Trimming took off 0 bases at V and 7 bases at J, with 12 bases between the two ends. This CDR3 comprises 14 residues. This CDR3 reads CASSQDWEMGTQYF. The DNA for the CDR3 is TGTGCCAGCAGCCAAGATTGGGAGATGGGGACCCAGTACTTC.

This clonotype was seen more than once but under ten times. CDR3 region: CATSTKQGFGEQYV. The CDR3 nucleotides are TGTGCCACCAGCACTAAACAGGGGTTCGGCGAGCAGTACGTC. The V and J genes are TRBV15 and TRBJ2-7, with 7 bases that match TRBD1. Germline V CDR1 and CDR2: LNHNV, YYDKDF (reference sequence). The CDR3 covers 14 residues. The J segment lost 6 bases and the V segment lost 4 bases, leaving 9 bases of the junction unmatched.

This chain links TRBV18 with TRBJ2-5; 9 bases are shared with TRBD2. The CDR3 is 16 amino acids. Unmatched junction bases numbered 3, after V lost 0 bases and J lost 1 base. Looked up from germline, CDR1 is KGHSH and CDR2 is LQKENI. For the CDR3, the DNA is TGTGCCAGCTCACCACCGTCTAGCGGGGCCCAAGAGACCCAGTACTTC. Its translation: CASSPPSSGAQETQYF.

There are a few counts of this clonotype. The chain couples TRBV7-2 to TRBJ2-2; 8 positions match TRBD1. Germline V gene lookup returns CDR1 SGHTA and CDR2 FQGNSA. This CDR3 comprises 14 residues. V was clipped by 5 bases and J by 6 bases; unmatched bases: 5. CDR3 sequence reads: CASSPTGGSGELFF. The CDR3 bases are TGTGCCAGCAGCCCAACAGGGGGATCCGGGGAGCTGTTTTTT.

The chain joins TRBV30 to TRBJ2-7; TRBD1 is a possible D gene (5 bases). The CDR3 sequence is 14 residues long. Trimming took 2 bases from V and 3 from J, leaving 14 bases between them. CDR1 is GTSNPN, CDR2 SVGIG, per germline (reference sequence). The chain's CDR3 is CAWSPSQVYYEQYF. The DNA of the CDR3 is TGTGCCTGGAGTCCGTCACAGGTCTACTACGAGCAGTACTTC. Full variable domain (missing parts from reference TRBV30 and TRBJ2-7): SQTIHQWPATLVQPVGSPLSLECTVEGTSNPNLYWYRQAAGRGLQLLFYSVGIGQISSEVPQNLSASRPQDRQFILSSKKLLLSDSGFYLCAWSPSQVYYEQYFGPGTRLTVT.